This TCR beta chain emerged from a study of shared clonotypes between healthy human individuals. As defined, naive CD8 cells were CD45RO-negative and positively selected for CCR7, with terminally differentiated effector memory CD45RA+ cells excluded. Clones were read by immunoSEQ multiplex PCR, and TCRdb kept only the in-frame ones, dropping some. Among 2 million to 2.5 million clones listed, just under 95% were seen once. Findings and limits, study-wide: Clonotypes that were shared across a handful of donors made up approximately 5% of naive CD4 clonotypes.

Comment on this clone: Its antigen is currently unknown.

Germline trimming cut 4 bases from V and 0 bases from J; bases unmatched to any gene: 6. The CDR3 is 15 residues long. Germline CDR1 reads SGDLS; CDR2 reads YYNGEE. Sequencing was performed on naive CD8+ T cells sorted from blood. The chain is built from TRBV9 and TRBJ2-7; the match to TRBD2 covers 8 bases. The origin of this receptor is a young man in good health. This CDR3 reads CASSPEGLDSYEQYF. DNA for the CDR3: TGTGCCAGCAGCCCAGAGGGACTAGACTCCTACGAGCAGTACTTC.